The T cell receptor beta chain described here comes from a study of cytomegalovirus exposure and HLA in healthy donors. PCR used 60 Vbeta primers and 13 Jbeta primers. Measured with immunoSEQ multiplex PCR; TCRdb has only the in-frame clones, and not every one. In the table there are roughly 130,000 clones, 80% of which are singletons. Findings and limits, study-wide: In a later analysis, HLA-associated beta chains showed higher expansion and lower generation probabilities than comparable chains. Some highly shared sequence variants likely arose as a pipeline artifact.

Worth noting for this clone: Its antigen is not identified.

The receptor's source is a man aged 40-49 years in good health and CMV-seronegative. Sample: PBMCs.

Here the CDR3 reads CASSDRGITDNEQFF. The CDR3 DNA reads as TGTGCCAGCAGCGACAGGGGAATTACCGACAATGAGCAGTTCTTC. This rearrangement joins TRBV2 to TRBJ2-1; 8 positions agree with TRBD1. Germline CDR1 and CDR2: SNHLY and FYNNEI. Trimming took 6 bases from V and 5 from J; bases not matched to a gene: 9. The CDR3 runs to 15 residues.